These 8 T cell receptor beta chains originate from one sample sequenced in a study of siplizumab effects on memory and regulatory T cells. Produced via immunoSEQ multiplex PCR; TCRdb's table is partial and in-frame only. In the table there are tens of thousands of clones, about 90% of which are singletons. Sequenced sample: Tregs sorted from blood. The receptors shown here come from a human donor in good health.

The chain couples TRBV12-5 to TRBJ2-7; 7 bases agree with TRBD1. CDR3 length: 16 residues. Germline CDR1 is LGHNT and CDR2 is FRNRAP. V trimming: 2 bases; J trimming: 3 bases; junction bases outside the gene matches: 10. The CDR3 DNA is TGTGCTAGTGGTTTGTCTACCGGGACAGCGATCTACGAGCAGTACTTC. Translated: CASGLSTGTAIYEQYF.

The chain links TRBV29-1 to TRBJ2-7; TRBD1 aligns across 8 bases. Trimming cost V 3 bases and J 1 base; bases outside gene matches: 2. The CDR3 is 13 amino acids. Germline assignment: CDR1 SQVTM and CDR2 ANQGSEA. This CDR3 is CSVDGTGSYEQYF. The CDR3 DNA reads TGCAGCGTTGACGGGACAGGATCCTACGAGCAGTACTTC.

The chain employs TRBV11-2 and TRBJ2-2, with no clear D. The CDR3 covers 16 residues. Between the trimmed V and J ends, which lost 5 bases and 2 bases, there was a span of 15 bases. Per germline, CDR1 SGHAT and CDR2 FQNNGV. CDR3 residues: CASSRGGRRNTGELFF. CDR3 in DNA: TGTGCCAGCAGCCGTGGTGGACGGCGAAACACCGGGGAGCTGTTTTTT.

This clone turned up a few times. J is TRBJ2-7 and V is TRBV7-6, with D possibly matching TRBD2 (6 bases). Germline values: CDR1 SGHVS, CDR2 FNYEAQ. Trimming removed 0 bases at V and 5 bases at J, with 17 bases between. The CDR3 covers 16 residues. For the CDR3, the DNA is TGTGCCAGCAGCTTAGCATCTCCGGGAGTAGGACACGAGCAGTACTTC. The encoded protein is CASSLASPGVGHEQYF.

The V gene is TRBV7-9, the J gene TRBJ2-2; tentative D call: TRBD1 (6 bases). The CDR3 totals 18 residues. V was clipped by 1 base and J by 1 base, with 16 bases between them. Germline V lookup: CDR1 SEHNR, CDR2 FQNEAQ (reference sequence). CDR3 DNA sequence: TGTGCCAGCAGCTTAGTCGGACAGCAGGGGAGGAACACCGGGGAGCTGTTTTTT. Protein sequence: CASSLVGQQGRNTGELFF.

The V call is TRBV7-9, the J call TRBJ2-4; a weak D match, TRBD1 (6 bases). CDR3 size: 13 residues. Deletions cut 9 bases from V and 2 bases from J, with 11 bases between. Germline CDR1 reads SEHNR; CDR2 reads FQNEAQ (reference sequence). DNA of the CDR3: TGTGCCAGTTCACAGGGTTCCAAAAACATTCAGTACTTC. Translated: CASSQGSKNIQYF.

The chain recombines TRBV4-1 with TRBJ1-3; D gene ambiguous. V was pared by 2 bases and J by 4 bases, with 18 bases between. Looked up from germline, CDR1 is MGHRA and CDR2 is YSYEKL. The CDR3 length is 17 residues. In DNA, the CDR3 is TGCGCCAGCAGCCAAATTTATCAACGTTCTGGGGGAAACACCATATATTTT. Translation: CASSQIYQRSGGNTIYF.

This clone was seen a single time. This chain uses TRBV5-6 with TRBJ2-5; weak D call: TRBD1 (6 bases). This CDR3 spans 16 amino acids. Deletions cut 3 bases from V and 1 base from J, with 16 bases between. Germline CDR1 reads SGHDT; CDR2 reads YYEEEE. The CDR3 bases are TGTGCCAGCAGCTGGGGGCCTTTCATGTTCCAAGAGACCCAGTACTTC. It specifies CASSWGPFMFQETQYF.